This is a list of T cell receptor beta chains from one sample in a study of prognosis after radiotherapy for stage I lung cancer. Via MiXCR, TCRdb re-called the multiplex PCR reads, giving one row per CDR3 protein. In the table there are around 51,000 distinct CDR3 sequences, approximately 35% of which are singletons. The sequencing here drew on PBMCs, taken before or after stereotactic body radiation therapy (not recorded which). The receptors here all came from a donor over 45 with non-small cell lung cancer. Both conserved end residues are part of each CDR3. D genes are given only for firm matches. Size is stated for part of the rows, as once, few or many counts, or as a class when the clone is expanded.

j_gene | abundance | d_gene | len | v_gene | CDR3nt | CDR3aa
TRBJ1-2 | - | - | 14 | TRBV6-1 | TGTGCCAGCATACCTCACGGGTCAGACTCTGGCTACACCTTC | CASIPHGSDSGYTF
TRBJ1-6 | - | TRBD1 | 19 | TRBV7-8 | TGCGCCAGCAGCTTAGCGCAGAGATGGAGGACAGGGGATAGTTCACCCCTCCACTTT | CASSLAQRWRTGDSSPLHF
TRBJ2-7 | many | - | 13 | TRBV5-6 | TGTGCCAGCAGCCGGACGGGCTCCTACGAGCAGTACTTC | CASSRTGSYEQYF
TRBJ2-7 | - | TRBD2 | 16 | TRBV6-5 | TGTGCCAGCAGTTACTCGCGTACCGCGGGGGGTAACGAGCAGTACTTC | CASSYSRTAGGNEQYF
TRBJ2-3 | - | - | 17 | TRBV5-1 | TGCGCCAGCAGCTTTGTAATGCGGCGGGCTGCTGGAGATACGCAGTATTTT | CASSFVMRRAAGDTQYF
TRBJ2-1 | many | TRBD2 | 17 | TRBV3-1 | TGTGCCAGCAGCCAAGATCGCTGGGGACTAGCGGTCACTGAGCAGTTCTTC | CASSQDRWGLAVTEQFF
TRBJ2-1 | many | - | 13 | TRBV5-1 | TGCGCCAGCAACCTGCAGGGCGCCAATGAGCAGTTCTTC | CASNLQGANEQFF
TRBJ1-2 | - | TRBD1 | 15 | TRBV15 | TGTGCCACCAGCAGACAGGGGGCTCTAAGCTATGGCTACACCTTC | CATSRQGALSYGYTF
TRBJ2-7 | - | - | 19 | TRBV20-1 | TGCAGTGCTAGATCAGCCGGGACCCAGGGTTGGAGTGGGAGGTACGAGCAGTACTTC | CSARSAGTQGWSGRYEQYF
TRBJ2-7 | - | - | 14 | TRBV3-1 | TGTGCCAGCAGCCAAGGGCTAGGAGGTGGCGAGCAGTACTTC | CASSQGLGGGEQYF
TRBJ2-6 | many | - | 16 | TRBV5-1 | TGCGCCAGCAGCCTCGGGGTGAACTCTGGGGCCAACGTCCTGACTTTC | CASSLGVNSGANVLTF
TRBJ2-1 | - | TRBD1 | 20 | TRBV12-3/TRBV12-4 | TGTGCCATCAGTGATCCCCGGGACAGGGCAGCAAAAACCCTCTACAATGAGCAGTTCTTC | CAISDPRDRAAKTLYNEQFF
TRBJ2-7 | - | - | 12 | TRBV20-1 | TGCGGTGCTCCGAAAGACCTGGCCGAGCAGTACTTC | CGAPKDLAEQYF
TRBJ1-6 | - | TRBD1 | 19 | TRBV2 | TGTGCCAACAGTGTGCCCAGGGGGGGAAGAGGGACCTATAATTCACCCATCCACTTT | CANSVPRGGRGTYNSPIHF
TRBJ2-2 | many | - | 13 | TRBV12-3/TRBV12-4 | TGTGCCAGCAGTTTACGGGACACCGGGGAGCTGTTTTTT | CASSLRDTGELFF
TRBJ1-5 | many | - | 13 | TRBV7-9 | TGTGCCAGCAGCTTACAGGGTCAGCAGCCCCAGCATTTT | CASSLQGQQPQHF
TRBJ2-3 | - | TRBD2 | 17 | TRBV20-1 | TGCAGTGCTAGAGATCGAATGGTGGGAGGGAGCACAGATACGCAGTATTTT | CSARDRMVGGSTDTQYF
TRBJ2-1 | - | TRBD2 | 16 | TRBV20-1 | TGCAGTGCTGCCACTTTAGCGGGAGGACTCTACAATGAGCAGTTCTTC | CSAATLAGGLYNEQFF
TRBJ2-7 | many | TRBD1 | 15 | TRBV15 | TGTGCCACCAGCAGTAGAATGACAGGGGCCTACGAGCAGTACTTC | CATSSRMTGAYEQYF
TRBJ2-2 | - | - | 12 | TRBV9 | TGTGCCAGCAGCGTAGCCGGCGGGGAGCTGTTTTTT | CASSVAGGELFF
TRBJ2-1 | - | - | 13 | TRBV5-1 | TGTGCCAGCAGCGTGGGAATGGACAATGAGCAGTTCTTC | CASSVGMDNEQFF
TRBJ2-3 | many | TRBD2 | 17 | TRBV28 | TGTGCCAGCAGTTCCCCTTTTCGACTAGCGGACACAGATACGCAGTATTTT | CASSSPFRLADTDTQYF
TRBJ2-1 | many | - | 11 | TRBV18 | TGTGCCAGCTCAACGGCGGCGGAGCAGTTCTTC | CASSTAAEQFF
TRBJ1-6 | - | TRBD1 | 15 | TRBV12-3/TRBV12-4 | TGTGCCAGCAGTCTACTGACAGGGCTTAATTCACCCCTCCACTTT | CASSLLTGLNSPLHF
TRBJ1-1 | many | - | 12 | TRBV15 | TGTGCCACCAGCACGGGGAACACTGAAGCTTTCTTT | CATSTGNTEAFF
TRBJ1-3 | many | - | 17 | TRBV11-3 | TGTGCCACCCCCGCGCCCGGCTCATGGGACTCTGGAAACACCATATATTTT | CATPAPGSWDSGNTIYF
TRBJ1-1 | many | - | 13 | TRBV11-3 | TGTGCCAGCAGCTTATACGCGAACACTGAAGCTTTCTTT | CASSLYANTEAFF
TRBJ2-7 | - | - | 12 | TRBV20-1 | TGCAGTGCTTCGACAGTTTCCTACGAGCAGTACTTC | CSASTVSYEQYF
TRBJ2-5 | few | - | 14 | TRBV20-1 | TGCAGTGCTAGGGGAGACAGAAAACAAGAGACCCAGTACTTC | CSARGDRKQETQYF
TRBJ2-7 | many | - | 12 | TRBV30 | TGTGCCTGGAGTTTCAGGTTCGGCGAGCAGTACTTC | CAWSFRFGEQYF
TRBJ2-5 | - | - | 16 | TRBV20-1 | TGCAGTGCCCGGGACATCCTTAAAGGGGTCCAAGAGACCCAGTACTTC | CSARDILKGVQETQYF